The present entry profiles one TCR beta chain with its context. Its antigen remains unknown. The junction does not match germline at one end; this may be a read error. The PCR employed 60 Vbeta primers together with 13 Jbeta primers. Sequencing used immunoSEQ multiplex PCR; TCRdb keeps in-frame clones, though not all of them. The top ten hold 2% to 2.5% of the sample, which has fewer than 200,000 clones, around 82% seen once. There are 18 residues in the CDR3. The germline V gene encodes CDR1 SGHVS and CDR2 FQNEAQ. The data stem from a study of cytomegalovirus exposure and HLA in healthy donors. The wider study: Samples from HLA-typed donors yielded about 85 million unique TCRs in an early data release. Study-level results: Researchers catalogued about 150 TCR beta chains as cytomegalovirus-associated. The study reported that TCR beta sequences accurately predicted HLA-A and HLA-B alleles in most subjects. The authors later linked a missense DCLRE1C variant to TCR beta V- and J-gene trimming.

The J gene is TRBJ1-5, the V gene TRBV7-8; the match to TRBD1 covers 8 bases. This clonotype originated in a man between 60 and 75 years old in good health and CMV-seronegative. The sample was PBMCs. CDR3 loop: CASSRSPPLRQGNQPQNF. The DNA of the CDR3 is TGTGCCAGCAGCCGATCGCCCCCTCTAAGACAGGGGAATCAGCCCCAGAATTTT. Full variable domain (missing parts from reference TRBV7-8 and TRBJ1-5): GAGVSQSPRYKVAKRGQDVALRCDPISGHVSLFWYQQALGQGPEFLTYFQNEAQLDKSGLPSDRFFAERPEGSVSTLKIQRTQQEDSAVYLCASSRSPPLRQGNQPQNFGDGTRLSIL.